This T cell receptor (beta chain) derives from a study of OX40 agonist ivuxolimab in advanced cancers. Regarding the study as a whole: Certain nonresponders additionally had low normalized T-cell clonal expansion.

Concerning this clone itself: The target antigen is unknown.

Profiled with immunoSEQ multiplex PCR; TCRdb holds only in-frame clones, not every one. Of about 31,000 clones in the sample, around 90% are singletons; the top ten hold approximately 4.3%. The clonotype was recovered from an adult with an advanced solid tumor such as melanoma, head and neck, liver or kidney cancer. The input for sequencing was CD4+ or CD8+ T cells sorted from blood, taken in a trial of the OX40 agonist ivuxolimab.

CDR3 amino acids: CASSLRASRTNEQFF. The CDR3 bases are TGTGCCAGCAGCTTAAGGGCCTCCCGGACGAATGAGCAGTTCTTC. The chain joins TRBV11-3 to TRBJ2-1; no clear D gene. Germline CDR1 is SGHNT and CDR2 is YENEEA. V lost 2 bases, J lost 7 bases, and 15 bases lay in between. This CDR3 has 15 residues.